This TCR beta chain is drawn from a study of shared clonotypes between healthy human individuals (TCRdb year 2020). Notes on the research overall: A couple of women and a few men aged 18 to 49 years were included in the cohort. To increase sequencing depth and limit assay-specific biases, TCR repertoire library preparation and sequencing were carried out by different laboratories using diverse techniques. Each donor's leukapheresis produced roughly between about 0.8 and 8.9 billion PBMCs. To estimate repertoire size and how much clonotype sharing occurs between individuals, the study deeply sequenced the blood TCR repertoires of 5 or 6 healthy adults. For each donor, CD4 naive and CD4 memory were each run on three plates, CD8 naive on two plates, and CD8 memory on one plate. Broader findings and caveats from the paper: Across four donors, approximately 5% of naive CD4, roughly 3.4% of naive CD8, approximately 2.5% of memory CD4, and under 0.45% of memory CD8 clonotypes were shared. Because the study included only a small number of donors, the genetic and exposure-history diversity represented was limited. Compared with non-shared clonotypes, clonotypes shared by all four sorted-subset donors had higher generation probabilities. Naive subsets generally had larger estimated clonotype richness than memory subsets. Sampling was limited to blood, and TCR repertoires in tissue likely differ from TCR repertoires in blood. Incomplete sequencing was indicated by rarefaction of sorted-subset datasets, despite the large sequencing depth. Based on pairwise subsampling, the degree of clonotype sharing among donors was expected to be affected by sequencing depth.

CDR1 and CDR2, per the germline V gene (reference sequence), are PRHDT and FYEKMQ. The CDR3, from cysteine to phenylalanine, totals 15 residues. The DNA shown is the 45-base CDR3, in frame from base 1. V sheds 2 bases and J sheds 3 bases, leaving 11 bases between their ends. Using the deep immunoSEQ assay, TCR CDR3 regions were amplified from genomic DNA by multiplex PCR. For each cell subset, the extracted genomic DNA was distributed evenly across all wells of several immunoSEQ 96-well plates, and each plate served as one replicate. For sorted subsets, around 0.2 ug of genomic DNA, equivalent to 25,000 to 35,000 T cell genomes, went into each replicate PCR. The purified libraries were quantified using a Qubit 3.0 fluorometer, sized with a Bioanalyzer 2100, and then quantified again using the KAPA Library Quantification kit. Each immunoSEQ 96-well plate was sequenced on its own single-read 150-cycle Illumina NextSeq 550 flow cell. Per the authors' processing: Because only junctional sequences without quality scores were contained in the immunoSEQ output, filtering matching that applied to full-length reads could not be performed. Sequences were annotated with PyIR, a Python wrapper for IgBLAST v1.9, using IMGT germline references to assign V/J genes and CDR3. Reads with weak V/J assignments (E-value above 1e-6), missing CDR3, stop codons, out-of-frame junctions, or ambiguous translated residues were removed. V3J clonotypes were defined as sequences sharing the same inferred V gene, J gene, and CDR3 amino acid sequence. To compute the percentage overlap between repertoires, the number of shared unique clonotypes was divided by the size of the smaller repertoire. Richness of each repertoire was evaluated using RTK rarefaction, the Chao1 estimator, and Recon v2.1 estimates of unobserved clonotypes. Generation probabilities for all TCRbeta clonotypes obtained by the gDNA method from a handful of donors were computed using OLGA. Drawn from immuneACCESS, this table holds only the in-frame rearrangements with V and J called that TCRdb kept. Clones are partly lost; checked studies trace under half to an unresolved V gene and leave the rest unexplained. The V and J calls and clone size come from that table; D and trimming were worked out from the DNA. The sample contains roughly 1.5 million clones, under 99% of them found a single time. 0.4% to 0.45% of the sample lies in the top ten.

On this clone: Its antigen is not yet known. Per-base qualities were not stored, and no clone one base away is much larger.

The donors were healthy, HIV-negative adults who had no recently reported acute infections or vaccinations. All donors were Caucasian adults living in Nashville, Tennessee, USA. Magnetic negative selection was used to enrich CD4+ T cells, after which naive cells were positively selected on CD45RA and the negative fraction became the memory subset. After blood collection by leukapheresis, PBMCs were isolated using Ficoll-Histopaque density gradient centrifugation and then cryopreserved in the vapor phase of liquid nitrogen. Analytical flow cytometry was used to check the purity and quantity of each magnetically sorted T cell population. Genomic DNA was isolated from every sorted fraction and measured by UV absorbance on a Nanodrop 2000c.

This clonotype was obtained from a man in his thirties or forties in good health. The source material was naive CD4+ T cells sorted from blood. The sample's cell subset or site, from its label and the paper: CD45RA+ positively selected. The sequence links TRBV13 to TRBJ2-1; TRBD2 is a possible D gene, resting on 6 matching bases. The DNA reads as follows: TGTGCCAGCAGCTTATCGGACTACCACTACAATGAGCAGTTCTTC. Its protein product is CASSLSDYHYNEQFF. Full variable domain (CDR3 extended with the reference TRBV13 and TRBJ2-1 proteins): AAGVIQSPRHLIKEKRETATLKCYPIPRHDTVYWYQQGPGQDPQFLISFYEKMQSDKGSIPDRFSAQQFSDYHSELNMSSLELGDSALYFCASSLSDYHYNEQFFGPGTRLTVL.